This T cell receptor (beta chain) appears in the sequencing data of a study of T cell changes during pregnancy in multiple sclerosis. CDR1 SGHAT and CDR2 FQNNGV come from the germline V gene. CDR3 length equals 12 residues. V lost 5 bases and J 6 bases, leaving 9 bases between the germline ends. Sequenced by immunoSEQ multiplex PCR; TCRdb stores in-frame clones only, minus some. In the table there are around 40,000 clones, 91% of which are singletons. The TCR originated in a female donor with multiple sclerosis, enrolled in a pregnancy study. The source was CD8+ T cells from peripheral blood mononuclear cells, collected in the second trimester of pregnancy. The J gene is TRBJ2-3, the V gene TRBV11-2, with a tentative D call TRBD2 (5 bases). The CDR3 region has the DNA TGTGCCAGCAGCCCGGGATACGATACGCAGTATTTT. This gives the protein CASSPGYDTQYF.